This T cell receptor (beta chain) was observed in a study of blood T cell repertoires in COVID-19. Turning to the study itself: There were acute and convalescent COVID-19 samples, and they came from the United States, Italy and Spain.

CDR1 and CDR2 (germline): LGHDT, YNNKEL (reference sequence). V gave up 4 bases and J gave up 3 bases, with 16 bases separating them. The CDR3 is 15 residues long. Methods used by the authors: Estimates of nucleated cell counts were drawn from the amplification of reference gene primers. Clones were read by immunoSEQ multiplex PCR, and TCRdb kept only the in-frame ones, dropping some. Clonal size and the V and J genes are those of that table, whereas D and trimming came from the DNA. The table has under 200,000 clones, roughly 84% seen once. The receptor was isolated from a man between 18 and 35 years old with active or convalescent COVID-19. V and J are TRBV3-1 (or the pseudogene TRBV3-2) and TRBJ2-7, with TRBD1 as a possible D gene (6 bases). Sequenced sample: peripheral blood. This CDR3 reads CASSPMWGPYYEQYF. The CDR3 DNA follows: TGTGCCAGCAGCCCCATGTGGGGGCCTTACTACGAGCAGTACTTC.